This T cell receptor beta chain is drawn from a study of CD8 T cells in Susac syndrome. Study context: Each patient with Susac syndrome, at the time of blood draw, was therapy-naive, on corticosteroids, or on intravenous immunoglobulin alone. Study-wide results and limits: The study's TCR sequencing and HLA analysis covered a relatively small number of individuals, and the study acknowledged this. The CD4+ T cell repertoires, which came from Susac syndrome patients, showed no sign of clonal expansion.

Details on this clonotype: Its antigen remains unidentified.

Random hexamers primed reverse transcription of roughly 0.5 to 1 ug RNA. It was immunoSEQ multiplex PCR that amplified TCR beta CDR3 across 54 Vbeta and 13 Jbeta. One entry per CDR3 protein, called by TCRdb with MiXCR from the immunoSEQ multiplex PCR reads. The sample shows about 150,000 distinct CDR3 sequences, almost 96% of them seen only once. There are 11 residues in the CDR3. The V gene's germline CDR1 is DFQATT and CDR2 SNEGSKA (reference sequence). The ends lost 6 bases at V and 7 bases at J; junction bases unmatched: 5. The chain uses TRBV20-1 and TRBJ1-2; the match to TRBD1 covers 7 bases. What was sequenced was CD4+ T cells from PBMCs. The sequence derives from a human donor with Susac syndrome. CDR3 sequence (DNA): TGCAGTGCCAGGGGGGGCACTGGCTACACCTTC. It translates to CSARGGTGYTF.